This TCR beta chain was recovered during a study of human T cells and chemical hapten exposure. Turning to the study itself: Diphenylcyclopropenone, dosed weekly to the scalp, was given to patients throughout the approximately 25-week study. Study-wide points: Expanded TCRs were compared with controls, and the expanded TCRs formed significantly more large CDR3 similarity clusters.

This clonotype was seen at least ten times. Antigen: not known. Germline V gives CDR1 SGHRS, CDR2 YFSETQ. The CDR3 is 14 residues long. Trimming at V came to 4 bases and at J to 7 bases, leaving 9 bases not matched to a gene. Time point defined: patch test 1, 2 weeks after DPC sensitization. Treatment defined: therapeutic diphenylcyclopropenone sensitization with weekly scalp DPC. Non-pregnant alopecia patients aged 18 to 70, suitable for DPC therapy. TCRdb recomputed calls from the RACE reads with MiXCR, one row per CDR3 protein. Of 300,000 to 450,000 distinct CDR3 sequences in the sample, around 4.8% were seen once.

Specimen: whole blood, collected in connection with sensitization to the hapten diphenylcyclopropenone (DPC). The sequence came from a woman aged 50 to 65 with alopecia areata. Some clones in this sample may be carry-over from other donors' samples. The chain links TRBV5-1 to TRBJ1-1, with 8 bases fitting TRBD1. The CDR3: CASSGSRGRNEAFF. The CDR3 DNA follows: TGCGCCAGCAGCGGAAGCAGGGGGCGTAATGAAGCTTTCTTT.